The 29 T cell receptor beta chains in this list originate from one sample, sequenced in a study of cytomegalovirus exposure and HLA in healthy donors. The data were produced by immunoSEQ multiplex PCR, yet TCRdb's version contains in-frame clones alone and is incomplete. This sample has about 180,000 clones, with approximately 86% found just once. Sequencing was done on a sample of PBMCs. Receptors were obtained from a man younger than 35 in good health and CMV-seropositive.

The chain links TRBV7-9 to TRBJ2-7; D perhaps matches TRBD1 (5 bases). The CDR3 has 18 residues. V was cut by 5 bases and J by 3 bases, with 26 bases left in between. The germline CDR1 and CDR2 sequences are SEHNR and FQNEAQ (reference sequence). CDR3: CASSPRPVDSRAFYEQYF. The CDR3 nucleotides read TGTGCCAGCAGCCCTAGACCAGTAGACAGTCGAGCCTTCTACGAGCAGTACTTC.

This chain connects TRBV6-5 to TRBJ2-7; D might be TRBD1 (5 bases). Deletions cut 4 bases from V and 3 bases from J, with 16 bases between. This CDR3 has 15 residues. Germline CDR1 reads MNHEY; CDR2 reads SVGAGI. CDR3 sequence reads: CASSFGPQGNYEQYF. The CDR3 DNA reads TGTGCCAGCAGTTTCGGCCCCCAGGGAAACTACGAGCAGTACTTC.

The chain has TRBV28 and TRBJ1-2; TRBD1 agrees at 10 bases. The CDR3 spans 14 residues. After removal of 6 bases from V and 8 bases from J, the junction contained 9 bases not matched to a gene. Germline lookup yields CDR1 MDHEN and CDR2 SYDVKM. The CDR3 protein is CASRSAGTGEGYTF. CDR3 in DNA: TGTGCCAGCAGATCAGCCGGGACAGGGGAAGGCTACACCTTC.

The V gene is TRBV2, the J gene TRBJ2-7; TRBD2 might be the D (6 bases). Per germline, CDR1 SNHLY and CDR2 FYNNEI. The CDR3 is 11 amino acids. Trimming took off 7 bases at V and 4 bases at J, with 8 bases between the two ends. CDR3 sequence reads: CASTEGYEQYF. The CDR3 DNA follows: TGTGCCAGCACGGAGGGGTACGAGCAGTACTTC.

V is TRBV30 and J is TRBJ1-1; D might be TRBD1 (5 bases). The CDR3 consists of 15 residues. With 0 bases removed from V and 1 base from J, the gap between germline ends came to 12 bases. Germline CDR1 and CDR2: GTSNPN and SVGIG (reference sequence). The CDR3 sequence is CAWSVDSLRNTEAFF. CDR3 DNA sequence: TGTGCCTGGAGTGTAGACAGCTTAAGGAACACTGAAGCTTTCTTT.

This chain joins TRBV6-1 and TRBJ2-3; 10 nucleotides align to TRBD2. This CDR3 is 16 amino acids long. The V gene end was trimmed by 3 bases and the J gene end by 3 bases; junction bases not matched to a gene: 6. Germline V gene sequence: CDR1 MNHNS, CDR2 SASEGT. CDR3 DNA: TGTGCCAGCAGTGATTTAAGCGGGGGGGCAACAGATACGCAGTATTTT. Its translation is CASSDLSGGATDTQYF.

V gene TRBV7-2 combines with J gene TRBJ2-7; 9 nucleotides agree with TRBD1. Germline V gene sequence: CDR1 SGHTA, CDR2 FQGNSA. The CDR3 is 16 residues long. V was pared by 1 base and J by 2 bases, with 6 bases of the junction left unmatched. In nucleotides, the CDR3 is TGTGCCAGCAGCTTAGTGATAGGGGACAGGGCCTACGAGCAGTACTTC. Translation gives CASSLVIGDRAYEQYF.

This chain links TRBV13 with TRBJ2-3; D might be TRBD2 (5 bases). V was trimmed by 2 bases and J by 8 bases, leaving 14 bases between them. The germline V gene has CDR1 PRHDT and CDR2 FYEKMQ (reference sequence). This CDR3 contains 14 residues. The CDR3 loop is CASSLRGVGSTQYF. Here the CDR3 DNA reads TGTGCCAGCAGCTTACGGGGTGTGGGGAGTACGCAGTATTTT.

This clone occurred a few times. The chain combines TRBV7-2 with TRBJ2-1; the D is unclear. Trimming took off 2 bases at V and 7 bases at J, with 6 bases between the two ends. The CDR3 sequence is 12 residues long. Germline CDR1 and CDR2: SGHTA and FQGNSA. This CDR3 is CASSLHQNEQFF. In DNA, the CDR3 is TGTGCCAGCAGCTTACATCAAAATGAGCAGTTCTTC.

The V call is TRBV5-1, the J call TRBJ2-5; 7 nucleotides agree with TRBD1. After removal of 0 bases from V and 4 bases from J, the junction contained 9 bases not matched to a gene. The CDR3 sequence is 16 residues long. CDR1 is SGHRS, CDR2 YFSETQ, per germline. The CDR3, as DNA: TGCGCCAGCAGCTTGGAGAGGGGGCGCTTGGGAGAGACCCAGTACTTC. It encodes CASSLERGRLGETQYF. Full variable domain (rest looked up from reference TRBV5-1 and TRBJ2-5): KAGVTQTPRYLIKTRGQQVTLSCSPISGHRSVSWYQQTPGQGLQFLFEYFSETQRNKGNFPGRFSGRQFSNSRSEMNVSTLELGDSALYLCASSLERGRLGETQYFGPGTRLLVL.

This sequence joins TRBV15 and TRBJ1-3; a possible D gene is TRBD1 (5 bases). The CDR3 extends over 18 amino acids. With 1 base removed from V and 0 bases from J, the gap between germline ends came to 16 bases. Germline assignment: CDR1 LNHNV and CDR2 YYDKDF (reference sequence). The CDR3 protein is CATSRGPREGSSGNTIYF. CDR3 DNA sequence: TGTGCCACCAGCAGAGGACCCAGGGAGGGGAGCTCTGGAAACACCATATATTTT.

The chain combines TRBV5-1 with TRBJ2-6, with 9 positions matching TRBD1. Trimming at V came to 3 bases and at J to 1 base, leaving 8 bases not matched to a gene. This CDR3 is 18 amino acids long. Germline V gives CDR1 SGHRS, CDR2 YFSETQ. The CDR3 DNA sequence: TGCGCCAGCAGCTCCCTGACAGGGGGGAATTCTGGGGCCAACGTCCTGACTTTC. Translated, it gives CASSSLTGGNSGANVLTF.

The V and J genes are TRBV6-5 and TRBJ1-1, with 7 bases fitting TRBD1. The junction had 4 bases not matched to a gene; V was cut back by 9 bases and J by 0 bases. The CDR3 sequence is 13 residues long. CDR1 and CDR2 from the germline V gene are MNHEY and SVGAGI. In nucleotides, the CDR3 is TGTGCCAGTAGTAGGGGGCTGAACACTGAAGCTTTCTTT. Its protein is CASSRGLNTEAFF.

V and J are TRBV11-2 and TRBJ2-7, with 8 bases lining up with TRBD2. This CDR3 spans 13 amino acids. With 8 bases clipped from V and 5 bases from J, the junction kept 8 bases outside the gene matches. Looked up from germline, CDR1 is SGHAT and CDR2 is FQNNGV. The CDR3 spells CASRGGGSHEQYF. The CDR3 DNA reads TGTGCCAGCCGGGGGGGCGGTTCCCACGAGCAGTACTTC. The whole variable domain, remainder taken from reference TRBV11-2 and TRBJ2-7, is EAGVAQSPRYKIIEKRQSVAFWCNPISGHATLYWYQQILGQGPKLLIQFQNNGVVDDSQLPKDRFSAERLKGVDSTLKIQPAKLEDSAVYLCASRGGGSHEQYFGPGTRLTVT.

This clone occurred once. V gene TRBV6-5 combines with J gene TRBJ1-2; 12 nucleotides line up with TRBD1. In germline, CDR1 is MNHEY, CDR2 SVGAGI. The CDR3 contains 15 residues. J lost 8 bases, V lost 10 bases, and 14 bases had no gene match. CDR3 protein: CATAGTGGNIGGYTF. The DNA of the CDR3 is TGTGCCACAGCCGGGACAGGGGGCAACATCGGGGGCTACACCTTC.

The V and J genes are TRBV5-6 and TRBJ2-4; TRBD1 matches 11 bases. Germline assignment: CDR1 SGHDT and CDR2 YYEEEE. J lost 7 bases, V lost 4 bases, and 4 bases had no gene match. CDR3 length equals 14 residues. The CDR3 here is CASSNRDRGNIQYF. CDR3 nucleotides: TGTGCCAGCAGCAACCGGGACAGGGGGAACATTCAGTACTTC.

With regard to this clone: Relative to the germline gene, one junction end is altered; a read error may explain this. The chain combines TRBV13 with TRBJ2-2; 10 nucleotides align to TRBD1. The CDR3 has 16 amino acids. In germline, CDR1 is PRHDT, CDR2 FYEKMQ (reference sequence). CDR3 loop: CASSLGQGGNTGELFF. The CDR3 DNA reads TGTGCCAGCAGCCTAGGACAGGGGGGAAACACCGGGGAGCTGTTTTTT.

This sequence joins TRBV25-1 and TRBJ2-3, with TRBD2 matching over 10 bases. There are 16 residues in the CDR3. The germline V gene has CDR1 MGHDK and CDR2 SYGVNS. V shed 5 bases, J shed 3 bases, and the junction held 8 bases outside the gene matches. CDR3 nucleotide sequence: TGTGCCAGCAGTCAACCGGGACTAGCGATGACAGATACGCAGTATTTT. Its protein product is CASSQPGLAMTDTQYF.

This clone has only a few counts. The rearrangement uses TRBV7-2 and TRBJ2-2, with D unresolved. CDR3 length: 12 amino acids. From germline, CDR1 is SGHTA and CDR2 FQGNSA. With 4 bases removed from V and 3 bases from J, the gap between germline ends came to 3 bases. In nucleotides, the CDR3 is TGTGCCAGCAGCTCATACACCGGGGAGCTGTTTTTT. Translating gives CASSSYTGELFF.

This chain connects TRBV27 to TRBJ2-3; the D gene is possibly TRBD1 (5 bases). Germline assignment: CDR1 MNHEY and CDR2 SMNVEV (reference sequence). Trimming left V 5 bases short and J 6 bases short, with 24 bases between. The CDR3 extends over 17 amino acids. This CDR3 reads CASSVNFRVARADTQYF. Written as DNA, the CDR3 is TGTGCCAGCAGTGTGAACTTCAGGGTGGCCCGGGCGGATACGCAGTATTTT.

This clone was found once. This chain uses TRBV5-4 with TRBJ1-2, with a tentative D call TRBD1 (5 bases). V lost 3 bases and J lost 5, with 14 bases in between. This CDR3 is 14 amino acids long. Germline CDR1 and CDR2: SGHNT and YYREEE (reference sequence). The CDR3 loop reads CASSSQGIQYGYTF. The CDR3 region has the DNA TGTGCCAGCAGCTCCCAGGGAATCCAGTATGGCTACACCTTC.

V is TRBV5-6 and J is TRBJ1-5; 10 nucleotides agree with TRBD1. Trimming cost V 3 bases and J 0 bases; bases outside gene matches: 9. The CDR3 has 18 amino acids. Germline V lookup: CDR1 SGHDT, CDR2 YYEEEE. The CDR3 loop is CASSSAGQGKYSNQPQHF. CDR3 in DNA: TGTGCCAGCAGCTCGGCGGGACAGGGGAAGTATAGCAATCAGCCCCAGCATTTT.

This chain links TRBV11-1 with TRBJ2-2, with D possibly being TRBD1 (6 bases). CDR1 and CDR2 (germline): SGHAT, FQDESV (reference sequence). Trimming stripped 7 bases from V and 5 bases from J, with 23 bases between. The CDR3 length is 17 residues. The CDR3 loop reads CASTPADRLGGTGELFF. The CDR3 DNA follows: TGTGCCAGCACCCCGGCTGACAGGCTAGGCGGGACCGGGGAGCTGTTTTTT.

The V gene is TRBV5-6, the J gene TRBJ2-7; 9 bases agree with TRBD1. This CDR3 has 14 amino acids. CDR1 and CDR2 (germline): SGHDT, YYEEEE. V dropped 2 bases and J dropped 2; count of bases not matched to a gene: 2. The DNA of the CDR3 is TGTGCCAGCAGCTTTGGGACAGGGACCTACGAGCAGTACTTC. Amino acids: CASSFGTGTYEQYF.

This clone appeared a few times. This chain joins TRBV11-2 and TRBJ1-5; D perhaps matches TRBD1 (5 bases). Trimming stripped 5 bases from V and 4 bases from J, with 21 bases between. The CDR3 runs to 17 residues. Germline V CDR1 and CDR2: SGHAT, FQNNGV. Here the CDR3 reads CASSATGRPSANQPQHF. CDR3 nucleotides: TGTGCCAGCAGCGCCACAGGTCGACCCAGCGCAAATCAGCCCCAGCATTTT.

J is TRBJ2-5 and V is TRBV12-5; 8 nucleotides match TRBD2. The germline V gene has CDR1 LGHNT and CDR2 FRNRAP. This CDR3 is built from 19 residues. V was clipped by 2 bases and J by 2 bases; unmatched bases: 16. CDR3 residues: CASGLTRDGRTSGQETQYF. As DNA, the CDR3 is TGTGCTAGTGGTTTGACCCGGGACGGCAGAACTAGCGGACAAGAGACCCAGTACTTC.

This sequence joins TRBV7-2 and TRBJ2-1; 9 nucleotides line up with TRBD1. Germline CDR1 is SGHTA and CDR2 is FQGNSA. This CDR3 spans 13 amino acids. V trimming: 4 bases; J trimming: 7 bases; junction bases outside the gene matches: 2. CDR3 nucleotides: TGTGCCAGCAGCTCAGGACAGGGGAATGAGCAGTTCTTC. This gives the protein CASSSGQGNEQFF.

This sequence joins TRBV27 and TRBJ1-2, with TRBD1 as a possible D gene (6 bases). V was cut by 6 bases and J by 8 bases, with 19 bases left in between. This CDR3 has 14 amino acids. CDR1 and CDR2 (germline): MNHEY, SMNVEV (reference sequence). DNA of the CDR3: TGTGCCAGCAGCCGATCAGGGGAGAGTCGCGGCTACACCTTC. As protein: CASSRSGESRGYTF.

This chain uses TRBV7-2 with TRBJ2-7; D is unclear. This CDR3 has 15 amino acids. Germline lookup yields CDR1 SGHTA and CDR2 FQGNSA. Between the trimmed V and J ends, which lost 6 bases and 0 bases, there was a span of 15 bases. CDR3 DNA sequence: TGTGCCAGCAGACCCTTCGCCCGGAGCTCCTACGAGCAGTACTTC. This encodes CASRPFARSSYEQYF.